These 20 T cell receptor beta chains originate from one sample sequenced in a study of T cells in localized non-small cell lung cancer. This table comes from immunoSEQ multiplex PCR, and its TCRdb copy is limited to in-frame clones, with some not included. The sample lists about 39,000 clones; about 85% were seen once. The sequenced sample was PBMCs, obtained before any cancer treatment. The receptor set was obtained from a woman aged 35-70 years with stage II squamous cell lung carcinoma.

The rearrangement uses TRBV7-3 and TRBJ1-1, with 8 bases fitting TRBD1. The CDR3 totals 15 residues. V trimming: 2 bases; J trimming: 4 bases; junction bases outside the gene matches: 6. Germline CDR1 is SGHTA and CDR2 is FQGTGA. The CDR3 bases are TGTGCCAGCAGCTTATCAGGGGGCGGCGGCACTGAAGCTTTCTTT. Translation gives CASSLSGGGGTEAFF.

The V gene is TRBV5-4, the J gene TRBJ2-1, with TRBD2 matching over 7 bases. The CDR3 is 16 residues long. Trimming removed 6 bases from V and 6 bases from J; junction bases left unmatched: 15. Germline V lookup: CDR1 SGHNT, CDR2 YYREEE (reference sequence). The CDR3 here is CASTSLTNGRSNEQFF. In DNA form, the CDR3 reads TGTGCCAGCACCTCCCTCACTAACGGGAGGTCCAATGAGCAGTTCTTC.

V gene TRBV7-2 combines with J gene TRBJ1-2; D gene ambiguous. Germline values: CDR1 SGHTA, CDR2 FQGNSA. The CDR3 length is 14 residues. V was clipped by 5 bases and J by 4 bases, with 14 bases between them. In DNA, the CDR3 is TGTGCCAGCAGCCAAAATCCACGGTTCTATGGCTACACCTTC. This gives the protein CASSQNPRFYGYTF. The full variable domain, completed using reference TRBV7-2 and TRBJ1-2, is GAGVSQSPSNKVTEKGKDVELRCDPISGHTALYWYRQSLGQGLEFLIYFQGNSAPDKSGLPSDRFSAERTGGSVSTLTIQRTQQEDSAVYLCASSQNPRFYGYTFGSGTRLTVV.

The V gene is TRBV10-2, the J gene TRBJ2-1; 8 nucleotides line up with TRBD2. In germline, CDR1 is WSHSY, CDR2 SAAADI. The length of the CDR3 is 14 residues. V lost 7 bases to trimming and J lost 1 base; unmatched junction nucleotides: 3. This CDR3 reads CASTGGGSYNEQFF. The CDR3 DNA follows: TGCGCCAGCACGGGCGGGGGGTCCTACAATGAGCAGTTCTTC.

The rearrangement joins TRBV29-1 to TRBJ2-3, with D uncertain. The CDR3 runs 13 residues. Deletions cut 4 bases from V and 5 bases from J, with 13 bases between. CDR1 and CDR2 (germline): SQVTM, ANQGSEA. The chain's CDR3 is CSVVRVKEDTQYF. The CDR3, as DNA: TGCAGCGTTGTTAGGGTGAAGGAAGATACGCAGTATTTT.

This chain uses TRBV5-4 with TRBJ2-2; TRBD2 is a possible D gene (6 bases). With 2 bases removed from V and 0 bases from J, the gap between germline ends came to 14 bases. Germline loops: CDR1 SGHNT, CDR2 YYREEE (reference sequence). This CDR3 has 17 residues. CDR3 bases: TGTGCCAGCAGCTTTAATACGTTAGCGGCGAACACCGGGGAGCTGTTTTTT. The encoded protein is CASSFNTLAANTGELFF.

This clone was counted a few times. This chain links TRBV19 with TRBJ1-4; D uncertain. Germline CDR1 LNHDA, CDR2 SQIVND (reference sequence). The V end lost 5 bases, the J end lost 0 bases, and 13 bases lay between the germline ends. The CDR3 is 16 amino acids. The CDR3 loop reads CASSFLPSATNEKLFF. CDR3 DNA: TGTGCCAGTAGTTTTCTCCCCAGTGCAACTAATGAAAAACTGTTTTTT.

The chain recombines TRBV7-9 with TRBJ1-2; D is unresolved. CDR1 SEHNR and CDR2 FQNEAQ come from the germline V gene (reference sequence). V lost 1 base and J 5 bases, leaving 5 bases between the germline ends. There are 12 residues in the CDR3. The CDR3 region is CASSLEGYGYTF. The DNA of the CDR3 is TGTGCCAGCAGCTTAGAAGGATATGGCTACACCTTC.

The rearrangement joins TRBV20-1 to TRBJ1-5; D call uncertain. This CDR3 has 11 amino acids. Germline values: CDR1 DFQATT, CDR2 SNEGSKA (reference sequence). V lost 6 bases and J lost 13, with 16 bases in between. In DNA form, the CDR3 reads TGCAGTGCCCTAGACGGTCGTCTTCAGCATTTT. Its protein is CSALDGRLQHF.

V usage is TRBV29-1 and J usage is TRBJ2-2; D is undetermined. Germline V gene data show CDR1 as SQVTM and CDR2 as ANQGSEA. This CDR3 region has 11 residues. Between the trimmed V and J ends, which lost 7 bases and 4 bases, there was a span of 7 bases. The CDR3 coding sequence is TGCAGCGCCGCAGGCACCGGGGAGCTGTTTTTT. Its translation is CSAAGTGELFF.

The chain couples TRBV18 to TRBJ2-4; D is perhaps TRBD1 (6 bases). CDR3 length: 16 amino acids. Germline CDR1 KGHSH, CDR2 LQKENI. Trimming took off 3 bases at V and 0 bases at J, with 12 bases between the two ends. CDR3 sequence (DNA): TGTGCCAGCTCACCGGACAGAGAAACAGCCAAAAACATTCAGTACTTC. Its protein product is CASSPDRETAKNIQYF.

The rearrangement links TRBV6-5 to TRBJ2-3, with D perhaps matching TRBD2 (6 bases). This CDR3 region has 15 residues. The germline V and J ends were trimmed by 10 bases and 0 bases, with 17 bases remaining between them. The germline V gene encodes CDR1 MNHEY and CDR2 SVGAGI. As DNA, the CDR3 is TGTGCCACCCGACGACCGGGGACTAGCACAGATACGCAGTATTTT. Protein: CATRRPGTSTDTQYF.

CDR3 bases: TGTGCCAGTTCACTGCAGCACTCCTACAATGAGCAGTTCTTC. Its protein product is CASSLQHSYNEQFF. The chain joins TRBV27 to TRBJ2-1; D gene ambiguous. CDR3 length equals 14 residues. Germline V gives CDR1 MNHEY, CDR2 SMNVEV (reference sequence). V lost 9 bases, J lost 0 bases, and 12 bases lay in between.

CDR3 sequence reads: CASSPPGVRETQYF. CDR3 sequence (DNA): TGTGCCAGCTCACCACCGGGGGTGCGAGAGACCCAGTACTTC. This chain joins TRBV18 and TRBJ2-5; D possibly uses TRBD1 or TRBD2 (5 bases each). CDR1 and CDR2 (germline): KGHSH, LQKENI. The CDR3 sequence is 14 residues long. Trimming removed 0 bases from V and 4 bases from J, with 9 bases in between.

The genes are TRBV9 and TRBJ1-1; D remains ambiguous. V was cut by 4 bases and J by 4 bases, with 11 bases left in between. From germline, CDR1 is SGDLS and CDR2 YYNGEE. The CDR3 length is 13 residues. The DNA of the CDR3 is TGTGCCAGCAGCATAGCGGGTGGCACTGAAGCTTTCTTT. Residues: CASSIAGGTEAFF.

The chain is built from TRBV5-1 and TRBJ2-6; perhaps TRBD2 as D (7 bases). CDR1 and CDR2 from the germline V gene are SGHRS and YFSETQ. This CDR3 spans 18 amino acids. V was clipped by 0 bases and J by 2 bases, with 15 bases between them. The CDR3 DNA sequence: TGCGCCAGCAGCTTGGCCGGGGGGCAGGCTGCTGGGGCCAACGTCCTGACTTTC. Residues: CASSLAGGQAAGANVLTF. Together with reference TRBV5-1 and TRBJ2-6, the CDR3 gives the full variable domain: KAGVTQTPRYLIKTRGQQVTLSCSPISGHRSVSWYQQTPGQGLQFLFEYFSETQRNKGNFPGRFSGRQFSNSRSEMNVSTLELGDSALYLCASSLAGGQAAGANVLTFGAGSRLTVL.

This sequence joins TRBV11-2 and TRBJ2-2; D is tentatively TRBD1 or TRBD2 (5 bases each). With 1 base removed from V and 13 bases from J, the gap between germline ends came to 13 bases. The CDR3 spans 13 residues. Germline CDR1 reads SGHAT; CDR2 reads FQNNGV. The CDR3 region is CASSLGREHRLFF. Here the CDR3 DNA reads TGTGCCAGCAGCTTAGGCAGGGAGCATAGGCTGTTTTTT.

In its sample, this clone is medium-sized. The V and J genes are TRBV27 and TRBJ2-1; no reliable D call. The CDR3 contains 15 residues. Germline V gives CDR1 MNHEY, CDR2 SMNVEV (reference sequence). The germline V and J ends were trimmed by 6 bases and 9 bases, with 21 bases remaining between them. CDR3 nucleotide sequence: TGTGCCAGCAGCGGACCCGGGCAGTCCCTATTTGAGCAGTTCTTC. Its protein is CASSGPGQSLFEQFF.

The V gene is TRBV7-3, the J gene TRBJ2-6; 8 bases align to TRBD1. There are 17 residues in the CDR3. V lost 5 bases and J lost 0; bases outside the gene matches: 6. Germline V gene lookup returns CDR1 SGHTA and CDR2 FQGTGA. CDR3 in amino acids: CASSVQGDHSGANVLTF. CDR3 in DNA: TGTGCCAGCAGCGTACAGGGGGACCACTCTGGGGCCAACGTCCTGACTTTC.

The chain joins TRBV19 to TRBJ2-5; tentative D call: TRBD1 (7 bases). Germline V CDR1 and CDR2: LNHDA, SQIVND (reference sequence). The germline V and J ends were trimmed by 6 bases and 4 bases, with 21 bases remaining between them. The CDR3 has 16 residues. The CDR3 bases are TGTGCCAGTAGCAAAAGGGACAGTTGGAGGGGAGAGACCCAGTACTTC. Translating gives CASSKRDSWRGETQYF.